This T cell receptor beta chain stems from a study of OX40 agonist ivuxolimab in advanced cancers. Study summary: Ivuxolimab, which patients received intravenously every 2 weeks, was dosed at 0.01 to 10 mg/kg. Notes on the study in general: Circulating CD4+ and CD8+ T cells showed clonal expansion by week 6 at 0.1 to 3.0 mg/kg. Antigen specificity of clonally expanded peripheral T cells was not established.

V lost 2 bases and J 4 bases, leaving 21 bases between the germline ends. This CDR3 has 18 residues. The germline V gene has CDR1 MNHEY and CDR2 SMNVEV (reference sequence). Clones were sequenced by immunoSEQ multiplex PCR, and TCRdb holds only the in-frame ones, with some missing. This table holds approximately 74,000 clones, around 79% found once. Autoimmune disease history or systemic immunosuppression barred patients. About this clone: Its antigen remains unknown.

This clonotype was sampled from an adult with an advanced solid tumor such as melanoma, head and neck, liver or kidney cancer. Sequenced here: CD4+ or CD8+ T cells sorted from blood, sampled in a trial of the OX40 agonist ivuxolimab. The chain has TRBV27 and TRBJ1-5, with D tentatively TRBD1 (5 bases). CDR3: CASSLQGRASTNNQPQHF. The CDR3 nucleotides are TGTGCCAGCAGTTTACAGGGCAGGGCGTCGACTAATAATCAGCCCCAGCATTTT.